A single sample is the source of the 3 T cell receptor beta chains below, sequenced in a study of blood T cell repertoires in COVID-19. The assay was immunoSEQ multiplex PCR, and TCRdb's table has in-frame clones only and misses some. The sample shows roughly 300,000 clones, 83% of them seen only once. Sequenced: peripheral blood. The source is a woman aged 45-65 years with acute or convalescent COVID-19.

The chain carries TRBV10-1 and TRBJ2-3; D unclear. This CDR3 has 14 amino acids. The V gene lost 3 bases and the J gene lost 6 bases, with 13 bases spanning the gap. Germline V CDR1 and CDR2: WNHNN, SYGVQD (reference sequence). The CDR3 spells CASSDVKRTDTQYF. As DNA, the CDR3 is TGCGCCAGCAGTGACGTCAAGAGAACGGATACGCAGTATTTT.

CDR3 residues: CASSLGTQGSWNYGYTF. The CDR3 coding sequence is TGTGCCAGCAGCTTAGGCACCCAGGGTTCCTGGAACTATGGCTACACCTTC. This chain connects TRBV7-9 to TRBJ1-2, with a weak D call TRBD1 (5 bases). In germline, CDR1 is SEHNR, CDR2 FQNEAQ (reference sequence). V dropped 1 base and J dropped 2 bases, with 17 bases sitting between them. The CDR3 is 17 residues long.

The chain links TRBV20-1 to TRBJ2-4, with D uncertain. This CDR3 spans 11 amino acids. The V gene's germline CDR1 is DFQATT and CDR2 SNEGSKA (reference sequence). V was shortened by 0 bases and J by 8 bases, with 5 bases between the two germline ends. CDR3 residues: CSARDVDIQYF. The CDR3 DNA follows: TGCAGTGCTAGAGATGTAGACATTCAGTACTTC.